These 12 T cell receptor beta chains originate from one sample sequenced in a study of beta chain features in type 1 diabetes. As every portion of the isolated RNA was reverse transcribed, the sequencing read expressed TCRB transcripts. Profiled with immunoSEQ multiplex PCR; TCRdb holds only in-frame clones, not every one. This table has some 660,000 clones, about 14% appearing once. Points from the study as a whole: People with Type 1 diabetes carried modestly yet significantly shorter TCRB CDR3s in all four CD4+ subsets.

The antigens for these receptors are not known. Sequences were obtained from naive CD4+ T cells from blood. These receptors were taken from a man between 18 and 35 years old with type 1 diabetes.

The chain joins TRBV11-1 to TRBJ2-3; no clear D gene. V lost 0 bases, J lost 2 bases, and 6 bases lay in between. The CDR3 covers 14 residues. Germline lookup yields CDR1 SGHAT and CDR2 FQDESV (reference sequence). The CDR3 region has the DNA TGTGCCAGCAGCTTAGCTGGGCTCACAGATACGCAGTATTTT. Translated: CASSLAGLTDTQYF.

On this clone itself: The same CDR3 is also encoded by other DNA sequences in this sample. The chain joins TRBV30 to TRBJ2-7; TRBD1 matches 11 bases. The length of the CDR3 is 13 residues. Germline V gene sequence: CDR1 GTSNPN, CDR2 SVGIG (reference sequence). V gave up 5 bases and J gave up 2 bases; unmatched junction bases: 2. CDR3 loop: CAWSGQGAYEQYF. Written as DNA, the CDR3 is TGTGCCTGGTCGGGACAGGGGGCCTACGAGCAGTACTTC.

In this sample, this clone turned up a few times. Other DNA sequences from this sample encode an identical CDR3 as well. This chain connects TRBV7-9 to TRBJ2-1; D is ambiguous. V lost 0 bases and J 0 bases, leaving 6 bases between the germline ends. CDR3 length: 15 amino acids. CDR1 and CDR2 (germline): SEHNR, FQNEAQ (reference sequence). The CDR3 protein is CASSLAGSSYNEQFF. The CDR3 DNA sequence: TGTGCCAGCAGCTTAGCGGGAAGCTCCTACAATGAGCAGTTCTTC.

About this clone itself: Its ends do not fully match the called genes, so a read error is possible. This CDR3 reads CSARGTVAQYF. CDR3 DNA sequence: TGCAGTGCGAGAGGGACAGTTGCGCAGTATTTT. The chain couples TRBV20-1 to TRBJ2-3; 7 positions agree with TRBD1. Germline assignment: CDR1 DFQATT and CDR2 SNEGSKA (reference sequence). The CDR3 is 11 residues long.

The chain couples TRBV7-9 to TRBJ1-1; D is possibly TRBD1 (5 bases). This CDR3 contains 13 residues. CDR1 and CDR2 (germline): SEHNR, FQNEAQ (reference sequence). V dropped 6 bases and J dropped 2 bases, with 10 bases sitting between them. CDR3 in DNA: TGTGCCAGCAGAGTCCAGGGAAACACTGAAGCTTTCTTT. It yields the protein CASRVQGNTEAFF.

This clone has only a few counts. The V and J genes are TRBV2 and TRBJ2-3; the D gene is possibly TRBD2 (5 bases). Per the germline V gene, CDR1 is SNHLY and CDR2 is FYNNEI. Trimming removed 6 bases at V and 5 bases at J, with 9 bases between. This CDR3 spans 12 amino acids. The CDR3 DNA reads TGTGCCAGCAGCCGGGATGAAGATACGCAGTATTTT. It translates to CASSRDEDTQYF.

The chain links TRBV7-9 to TRBJ1-2; D uncertain. The CDR3 sequence is 15 residues long. V was clipped by 4 bases and J by 5 bases, with 17 bases between them. CDR1 is SEHNR, CDR2 FQNEAQ, per germline (reference sequence). In DNA, the CDR3 is TGTGCCAGCAGCTCCCTCCGACGATTGGGGTATGGCTACACCTTC. As protein: CASSSLRRLGYGYTF.

The chain employs TRBV7-2 and TRBJ1-2; 8 bases match TRBD1. V lost 1 base and J lost 4; bases outside the gene matches: 8. Germline-derived CDR1 and CDR2 are SGHTA and FQGNSA. CDR3 length equals 16 residues. DNA of the CDR3: TGTGCCAGCAGCTTAGTTGCGGCCGGACAGGGCTATGGCTACACCTTC. It encodes CASSLVAAGQGYGYTF.

The chain links TRBV6-6 to TRBJ2-3, with D possibly matching TRBD2 (5 bases). The CDR3 consists of 14 residues. V lost 0 bases and J lost 4, with 8 bases in between. CDR1 MNHNY and CDR2 SVGAGI come from the germline V gene (reference sequence). For the CDR3, the DNA is TGTGCCAGCAGTTACTCGTTCGGGGCAGATACGCAGTATTTT. Translating it yields CASSYSFGADTQYF.

The chain's CDR3 is CASSVERDETQYF. The CDR3 bases are TGTGCCAGCAGCGTAGAAAGGGACGAGACCCAGTACTTC. The rearrangement joins TRBV9 to TRBJ2-5; either TRBD1 or TRBD2 may fit D (5 bases each). Trimming shortened V by 0 bases and J by 5 bases, and 8 bases separated the two germline ends. Germline lookup yields CDR1 SGDLS and CDR2 YYNGEE. The CDR3 loop spans 13 amino acids.

CDR3 bases: TGCGCCAGCAGCTTGACGAGGACAGAAGAGACCCAGTACTTC. This gives the protein CASSLTRTEETQYF. The chain links TRBV5-1 to TRBJ2-5; TRBD1 might be the D (6 bases). Germline loops: CDR1 SGHRS, CDR2 YFSETQ. This CDR3 comprises 14 residues. With 1 base removed from V and 3 bases from J, the gap between germline ends came to 10 bases. Filled out from reference TRBV5-1 and TRBJ2-5, the complete variable domain reads KAGVTQTPRYLIKTRGQQVTLSCSPISGHRSVSWYQQTPGQGLQFLFEYFSETQRNKGNFPGRFSGRQFSNSRSEMNVSTLELGDSALYLCASSLTRTEETQYFGPGTRLLVL.

This clone was counted between two and nine times. The J gene is TRBJ1-2, the V gene TRBV7-6; possible D gene TRBD1, 5 bases. The CDR3 runs 16 residues. Trimming cost V 2 bases and J 5 bases, with 18 bases left between them. Germline V gene data show CDR1 as SGHVS and CDR2 as FNYEAQ. The CDR3 nucleotides are TGTGCCAGCAGCTTACTGGGGGGAGGAGGAGGGTATGGCTACACCTTC. Residues: CASSLLGGGGGYGYTF.